This is a list of T cell receptor beta chains from one sample in a study of T cells in Graves' hyperthyroidism and ophthalmopathy. TCRdb re-analysed the multiplex PCR reads in MiXCR, keeping a single row per CDR3 protein. The sample holds under 350,000 distinct CDR3 sequences, around 23% seen once. Sequencing input: blood. The receptors come from a woman aged 45-65 years with Graves' hyperthyroidism. Each CDR3 is given with its conserved first and last residue. Each record gives: V gene, clone size, J gene, D gene, CDR3 protein, CDR3 DNA. The D gene is left open where the match is weak. Clone size is given for some rows only: seen once, a few or many times, or a class if the clone is expanded.

TRBV19	many	TRBJ2-7	TRBD2	CASSTKLAGGPYEQYF	TGTGCCAGTAGTACTAAACTAGCGGGAGGACCCTACGAGCAGTACTTC
TRBV2	many	TRBJ1-1	.	CARRQSPFNTEAFF	TGTGCCAGACGACAGTCGCCTTTTAACACTGAAGCTTTCTTT
TRBV5-1	.	TRBJ1-2	.	CASSLGEAYGYTF	TGCGCCAGCAGCTTGGGGGAAGCCTATGGCTACACCTTC
TRBV12-3/TRBV12-4	many	TRBJ1-1	TRBD1	CASSWDRDEAFF	TGTGCCAGCAGTTGGGACAGAGATGAAGCTTTCTTT
TRBV7-2	many	TRBJ1-2	TRBD1	CASSYGQGARGYTF	TGTGCCAGCAGCTATGGACAGGGGGCGCGTGGCTACACCTTC
TRBV2	.	TRBJ1-2	.	CASLEVAYTF	TGTGCCAGCTTGGAGGTCGCCTACACCTTC
TRBV7-3	many	TRBJ2-1	.	CASSPGWGNEQFF	TGTGCCAGCAGTCCAGGATGGGGCAATGAGCAGTTCTTC
TRBV20-1	many	TRBJ1-2	.	CSAIPPGGYTF	TGCAGTGCTATACCACCTGGTGGCTACACCTTC
TRBV7-8	many	TRBJ2-2	.	CASSLRRVTLGELFF	TGTGCCAGCAGCTTACGCAGGGTAACTCTCGGGGAGCTGTTTTTT
TRBV2	once	TRBJ2-3	TRBD2	CATDVGTSGSTDTQYF	TGTGCCACCGACGTAGGGACTAGCGGCAGCACAGATACGCAGTATTTT
TRBV20-1	many	TRBJ2-5	.	CSATLETQYF	TGCAGTGCCACCTTAGAGACCCAGTACTTC
TRBV19	few	TRBJ2-7	TRBD1	CASRQGAGYEQYF	TGTGCCAGCCGCCAGGGGGCAGGGTACGAGCAGTACTTC
TRBV7-2	many	TRBJ2-3	.	CASSLTRTGSTDTQYF	TGTGCCAGCAGCTTAACTAGGACTGGATCCACAGATACGCAGTATTTT
TRBV24-1	few	TRBJ1-5	TRBD1	CATSESRGQYSNQPQHF	TGTGCCACCAGTGAGTCCAGGGGACAGTATAGCAATCAGCCCCAGCATTTT
TRBV4-1	many	TRBJ2-3	.	CASSQEGVRGTDTQYF	TGCGCCAGCAGCCAAGAAGGTGTTAGGGGCACAGATACGCAGTATTTT
TRBV7-8	few	TRBJ1-5	.	CASSLDPGNSNQPQHF	TGTGCCAGCAGCTTAGACCCGGGAAATAGCAATCAGCCCCAGCATTTT
TRBV18	many	TRBJ2-7	TRBD2	CASSPTSAYEQYF	TGTGCCAGCTCACCAACTAGCGCCTACGAGCAGTACTTC
TRBV12-3/TRBV12-4	.	TRBJ1-3	TRBD1	CASSRRGQGPGNTIYF	TGTGCCAGCAGTCGCCGAGGACAGGGCCCTGGAAACACCATATATTTT
TRBV18	many	TRBJ2-5	.	CASSPVWGRETQYF	TGTGCCAGCTCACCAGTCTGGGGGCGAGAGACCCAGTACTTC
TRBV7-3	.	TRBJ1-1	.	CASSSPPVQGPFF	TGTGCCAGCAGCTCTCCCCCGGTGCAGGGCCCTTTCTTT
TRBV13	few	TRBJ2-5	.	CASSIRGRETQYF	TGTGCCAGCAGCATAAGGGGACGCGAGACCCAGTACTTC
TRBV5-1	.	TRBJ2-2	.	CATKVGSSTGELFF	TGCGCAACCAAGGTTGGGAGTTCGACCGGGGAGCTGTTTTTT
TRBV9	many	TRBJ2-7	TRBD1	CASSVDPGTGRSDEQYF	TGTGCCAGCAGCGTAGACCCAGGGACAGGGAGGTCGGACGAGCAGTACTTC
TRBV7-9	few	TRBJ1-1	.	CASRALTGTRGTEAFF	TGTGCCAGCAGGGCACTCACCGGGACAAGGGGAACTGAAGCTTTCTTT
TRBV9	few	TRBJ2-1	TRBD2	CASSVSGRSYNEQFF	TGTGCCAGCAGCGTTAGCGGGAGAAGTTACAATGAGCAGTTCTTC
TRBV10-3	.	TRBJ2-1	.	CAIRTVYNEQFF	TGTGCCATCAGGACTGTATACAATGAGCAGTTCTTC
TRBV5-1	few	TRBJ2-5	.	CASSPPLGTNQETQYF	TGCGCCAGCAGCCCGCCACTAGGAACCAACCAAGAGACCCAGTACTTC
TRBV2	.	TRBJ1-4	TRBD1	CASIRRDSVGEKLFF	TGTGCCAGCATTCGGAGGGACAGCGTGGGGGAAAAACTGTTTTTT
TRBV7-9	.	TRBJ2-1	.	CASSSPDYNEQFF	TGTGCCAGCAGCAGTCCAGACTACAATGAGCAGTTCTTC
TRBV2	.	TRBJ2-7	.	CASRAKEVRHEQYF	TGTGCCAGCAGGGCGAAGGAGGTTAGACACGAGCAGTACTTC
TRBV12-3/TRBV12-4	many	TRBJ1-1	.	CASSLETPGPMNTEAFF	TGTGCCAGCAGTTTAGAGACCCCGGGACCCATGAACACTGAAGCTTTCTTT
TRBV6-1	many	TRBJ1-1	TRBD1	CASSDFGQGRTEAFF	TGTGCCAGCAGTGACTTCGGACAGGGGAGGACTGAAGCTTTCTTT
TRBV11-3	many	TRBJ1-6	.	CASSLAPKGGPLHF	TGTGCCAGCAGCTTAGCCCCGAAAGGTGGACCCCTCCACTTT
TRBV4-1	.	TRBJ1-2	TRBD1	CASSHRSTGLRGENGYTF	TGCGCCAGCAGCCACCGCTCGACAGGGTTGAGAGGAGAAAATGGCTACACCTTC
TRBV6-1	few	TRBJ2-7	TRBD2	CASSGGFMAGGAGYEQYF	TGTGCCAGCAGTGGGGGTTTCATGGCGGGAGGGGCTGGGTACGAGCAGTACTTC